Given below is one TCR beta chain in context. Its recognized antigen is unknown. Per-base quality was not reported, and no clone a single base away is much larger than it. In Seattle, one collaborating source enrolled patients while the infection was active and tracked those patients longitudinally over the course of disease. The collaborating institutions used their own protocols to collect whole blood in K2EDTA tubes. For TCRbeta analysis, collaborator samples were shipped as frozen whole blood, as isolated PBMCs, or as DNA extracted from either sample type. This specimen belongs to a study of blood T cell repertoires in COVID-19 (dated by TCRdb to the early 2020s). The study in broad terms: Samples from collaborators originated in the United States, Italy and Spain and spanned both the acute and convalescent phases of COVID-19. HLA class I and class II types, where available, came from metadata supplied by the sample provider rather than from assay-based typing. Samples came from the ongoing ImmuneRACE study (first 160 participants) plus 1,254 subjects from 6 global collaborators. A freely available public database, intended as a resource for researchers studying the immune response to SARS-CoV-2, is where the repertoires were released. A de-identified subject ID, COVID-19 status, age in years and sex were almost always included in the sample metadata. The material from the prospective study consisted of cDNA or gDNA derived from T cells, B-cell-depleted T cells, or PBMCs. Deeply sampled blood TCRbeta repertoires from subjects exposed to, actively infected with, or recovered from COVID-19 were included in the dataset. The research as a whole found: The quantity of clinical and demographic metadata differed by source and by participant and was supplied without curation.

TCRbeta CDR3 regions were amplified from genomic DNA using the immunoSEQ Assay, a bias-controlled multiplex PCR. The original pipeline was this. Within the assay, amplification of reference gene primers was used to estimate how many nucleated cells each sample contained. Sequence reads were collapsed and filtered to measure the absolute abundance of every unique TCRbeta CDR3 rearrangement. For each sample, productive Simpson clonality was calculated by taking the square root of Simpson's diversity index across productive rearrangements. This immuneACCESS table, as held by TCRdb, lists in-frame sequences with V and J called but not all clones. Of the missing ones, under half trace to an unresolved V gene in checked studies; the others have no known cause. V and J calls and clone size are copied from that table; D and trimming were computed from the DNA. This sample comprises about 48,000 clones, under 90% of them detected only once. The ten largest clones add up to 2.6% of the sample.

Spanning cysteine to phenylalanine, the CDR3 consists of 15 amino acids. Only the CDR3 DNA stays, 45 bases, in frame from base 1. The trim is 3 bases for V and 3 bases for J, with a gap of 11 bases between the germline ends. Looking up the germline V gene (reference sequence) yields CDR1 SEHNR and CDR2 FQNEAQ. Recombination linked TRBV7-9 to TRBJ1-4; the D gene is perhaps TRBD1, on 6 matching bases. Sequenced: peripheral blood. The receptor comes from a woman older than 75 with COVID-19, enrolled during active disease. The DNA sequence is as follows: TGTGCCAGCAGCTTTAATCGACAGGCTAATGAAAAACTGTTTTTT. It codes for CASSFNRQANEKLFF.